Below are 4 T cell receptor beta chains sequenced from a single sample in a study of blood T cell repertoires in COVID-19. Here immunoSEQ multiplex PCR was the method, and the copy in TCRdb shows in-frame clones only, minus some. The sample comprises more than 250,000 clones, around 89% of which are singletons, and 5% to 7.5% rests with the top ten. Source material: peripheral blood. The receptors stem from a man younger than 35 who had recovered from COVID-19.

The chain couples TRBV4-1 to TRBJ1-5; D is undetermined. The V and J ends lost 0 bases and 0 bases respectively, with 9 bases between them. This CDR3 has 16 residues. In germline, CDR1 is MGHRA, CDR2 YSYEKL. CDR3 nucleotide sequence: TGCGCCAGCAGCCAAGATCTTCCCGTTAGCAATCAGCCCCAGCATTTT. This sequence encodes CASSQDLPVSNQPQHF.

This chain joins TRBV5-6 and TRBJ1-4; 8 bases map to TRBD1. Unmatched junction bases numbered 1, after V lost 3 bases and J lost 3 bases. CDR1 and CDR2 from the germline V gene are SGHDT and YYEEEE. The length of the CDR3 is 14 residues. CDR3 protein: CASSSQGANEKLFF. CDR3 in DNA: TGTGCCAGCAGCTCACAGGGGGCTAATGAAAAACTGTTTTTT.

The V call is TRBV2, the J call TRBJ1-2, with 8 bases aligning to TRBD1. The CDR3 is 14 amino acids. Germline values: CDR1 SNHLY, CDR2 FYNNEI. Losses at the gene ends were 8 bases for V and 2 bases for J; bases not matched to a gene: 7. The DNA for the CDR3 is TGTGCCAGCGGCCAGGGACAGGACAACTATGGCTACACCTTC. Protein product: CASGQGQDNYGYTF.

The chain has TRBV19 and TRBJ1-4; 10 bases are a match to TRBD1. The CDR3 covers 15 residues. The V segment lost 2 bases and the J segment 8 bases; nucleotides outside the gene matches: 5. Germline CDR1 reads LNHDA; CDR2 reads SQIVND (reference sequence). The CDR3 DNA follows: TGTGCCAGTAGTATAATGGGGACAGGGGACGAAAAACTGTTTTTT. Translated: CASSIMGTGDEKLFF.